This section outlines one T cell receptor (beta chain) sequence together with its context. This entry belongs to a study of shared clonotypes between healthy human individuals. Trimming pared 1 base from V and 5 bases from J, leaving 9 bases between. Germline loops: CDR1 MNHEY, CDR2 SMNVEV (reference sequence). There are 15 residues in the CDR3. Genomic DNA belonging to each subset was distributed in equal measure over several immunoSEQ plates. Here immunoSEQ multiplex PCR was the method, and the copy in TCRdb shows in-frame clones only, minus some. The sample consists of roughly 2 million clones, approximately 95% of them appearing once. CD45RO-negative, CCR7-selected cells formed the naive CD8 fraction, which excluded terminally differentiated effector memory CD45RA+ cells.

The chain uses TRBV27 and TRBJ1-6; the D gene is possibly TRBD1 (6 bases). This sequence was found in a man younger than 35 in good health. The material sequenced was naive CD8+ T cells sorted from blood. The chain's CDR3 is CASSLLAGDNSPLHF. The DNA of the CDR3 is TGTGCCAGCAGTTTATTGGCAGGGGATAATTCACCCCTCCACTTT.